The 15 T cell receptor beta chains below were found in one sample sequenced in a study of STAT3 mutations in large granular lymphocyte leukemia. Study-wide findings and caveats: Every T-cell large granular lymphocyte leukemia patient had at least one immunodominant TCR beta clonotype.

Assay: immunoSEQ multiplex PCR; the TCRdb copy retains only in-frame clones and omits some. The table lists thousands of clones, around 50% of them singletons. No cognate antigen is known for these TCRs. Source material: peripheral blood mononuclear cells. These receptors came from a woman in her seventies with T-cell large granular lymphocyte leukemia. Some clones in this sample may be carry-over from other donors' samples.

The gene calls are TRBV30 and TRBJ1-2, with TRBD1 as a possible D gene (6 bases). CDR1 and CDR2 from the germline V gene are GTSNPN and SVGIG (reference sequence). The length of the CDR3 is 15 residues. V shed 1 base and J shed 0 bases, with 12 bases lying between them. CDR3 bases: TGTGCCTGGAGTGCGGGACACGGAGCTAACTATGGCTACACCTTC. It specifies CAWSAGHGANYGYTF.

In its sample, this clone was seen a few times. This rearrangement joins TRBV4-1 to TRBJ1-3, with a possible D match to TRBD1 (6 bases). CDR1 MGHRA and CDR2 YSYEKL come from the germline V gene. The V end was cut by 2 bases, the J end by 0 bases, with 8 bases between. This CDR3 has 15 amino acids. The CDR3 DNA follows: TGCGCCAGCAGCCAAACACAGGGCTCTGGAAACACCATATATTTT. It translates to CASSQTQGSGNTIYF.

This clone was observed a few times. The chain couples TRBV30 to TRBJ1-2, with 7 bases fitting TRBD1. The germline V gene has CDR1 GTSNPN and CDR2 SVGIG (reference sequence). V dropped 0 bases and J dropped 4; count of bases not matched to a gene: 2. The CDR3 contains 13 residues. CDR3 residues: CAWSVGQRYGYTF. The CDR3 DNA reads TGTGCCTGGAGTGTGGGACAGCGCTATGGCTACACCTTC.

This clone was detected a few times. V gene TRBV12-5 combines with J gene TRBJ2-7, with unresolved D. CDR3 length: 12 residues. Trimming shortened V by 5 bases and J by 3 bases, and 8 bases separated the two germline ends. The germline V gene encodes CDR1 LGHNT and CDR2 FRNRAP. CDR3 residues: CASGSEVYEQYF. The CDR3 coding sequence is TGTGCTAGTGGTAGCGAAGTCTACGAGCAGTACTTC.

The gene calls are TRBV5-4 and TRBJ2-5; D gene unclear. V lost 2 bases and J 2 bases, leaving 10 bases between the germline ends. Germline-derived CDR1 and CDR2 are SGHNT and YYREEE (reference sequence). CDR3 length: 14 residues. The CDR3 DNA is TGTGCCAGCAGCTTAGCTCGCGCTCAAGAGACCCAGTACTTC. The encoded protein is CASSLARAQETQYF.

By sample share, this clone is medium-sized. The chain recombines TRBV14 with TRBJ1-1, with 7 bases fitting TRBD1. The CDR3 contains 14 residues. Germline values: CDR1 SGHDN, CDR2 FVKESK. The V segment lost 0 bases and the J segment 6 bases; nucleotides outside the gene matches: 4. CDR3 loop: CASSQEDRFAEAFF. CDR3 nucleotide sequence: TGTGCCAGCAGCCAAGAGGACAGGTTTGCTGAAGCTTTCTTT.

A few counts support this clone. J is TRBJ2-1 and V is TRBV27; 9 bases map to TRBD2. CDR1 and CDR2 (germline): MNHEY, SMNVEV (reference sequence). This CDR3 comprises 16 residues. Losses at the gene ends were 4 bases for V and 7 bases for J; bases not matched to a gene: 11. The CDR3 region is CASSSPITGLANEQFF. In DNA, the CDR3 is TGTGCCAGCAGTTCCCCCATCACCGGACTAGCGAATGAGCAGTTCTTC.

The chain carries TRBV5-1 and TRBJ1-2; no firm D call. Deletions cut 0 bases from V and 3 bases from J, with 9 bases between. Germline CDR1 SGHRS, CDR2 YFSETQ. The CDR3 has 14 residues. Written as DNA, the CDR3 is TGCGCCAGCAGCTTGGGGACGTCCGACTATGGCTACACCTTC. It specifies CASSLGTSDYGYTF.

This chain connects TRBV5-1 to TRBJ2-7, with TRBD1 as a possible D gene (5 bases). The CDR3 contains 13 residues. Trimming took 2 bases from V and 5 from J, leaving 11 bases between them. The germline gives CDR1 SGHRS, CDR2 YFSETQ. The DNA for the CDR3 is TGCGCCAGCAGCTTTTATAGGGGAAACGAGCAGTACTTC. It is translated as CASSFYRGNEQYF.

CDR3 in amino acids: CASSKAGGPLYEQYF. As DNA, the CDR3 is TGCGCCAGCAGCAAAGCGGGAGGCCCATTATACGAGCAGTACTTC. The chain joins TRBV4-1 to TRBJ2-7; TRBD2 matches 9 bases. The V gene end was trimmed by 5 bases and the J gene end by 4 bases; junction bases not matched to a gene: 9. The CDR3 has 15 residues. Germline values: CDR1 MGHRA, CDR2 YSYEKL.

This chain uses TRBV29-1 with TRBJ2-3, with D possibly TRBD1 on 6 matching bases. This CDR3 comprises 12 residues. V lost 7 bases, J lost 6 bases, and 14 bases lay in between. The germline V gene encodes CDR1 SQVTM and CDR2 ANQGSEA. The CDR3 here is CSADRDTDTQYF. The CDR3 bases are TGCAGCGCCGATCGGGACACTGATACGCAGTATTTT.

This chain connects TRBV18 to TRBJ2-7, with TRBD1 matching over 8 bases. Germline CDR1 and CDR2: KGHSH and LQKENI. J gave up 5 bases and V 3 bases, and 3 bases lay outside the gene matches. This CDR3 region has 13 residues. The CDR3 DNA reads as TGTGCCAGCTCACCGGACAGGGATGACGAGCAGTACTTC. Translation gives CASSPDRDDEQYF.

Relative to its sample, this clone is medium-sized (0.01 to 0.1%). The genes are TRBV19 and TRBJ2-7; D possibly corresponds to TRBD1 (5 bases). The CDR3 is 15 residues long. V lost 3 bases to trimming and J lost 6 bases, with 18 bases between them. Germline V lookup: CDR1 LNHDA, CDR2 SQIVND (reference sequence). The CDR3 DNA reads TGTGCCAGTAGTATTACCACAGGAGTTTTTAGCGAGCAGTACTTC. It codes for CASSITTGVFSEQYF.

In this sample, this clone turned up a few times. V and J are TRBV4-1 and TRBJ2-7; maybe TRBD1 (6 bases). V dropped 3 bases and J dropped 3 bases, with 15 bases sitting between them. Germline V gene sequence: CDR1 MGHRA, CDR2 YSYEKL. The CDR3 consists of 15 residues. The CDR3: CASSQAPGQNYEQYF. The CDR3 nucleotides read TGCGCCAGCAGCCAGGCTCCGGGACAAAACTACGAGCAGTACTTC.

The chain links TRBV6-5 to TRBJ1-1; D is undetermined. CDR3 length: 14 residues. The germline V gene has CDR1 MNHEY and CDR2 SVGAGI. The V end was cut by 2 bases, the J end by 0 bases, with 7 bases between. The DNA for the CDR3 is TGTGCCAGCAGTTACGAGGGCTTGAACACTGAAGCTTTCTTT. Its translation: CASSYEGLNTEAFF.